This TCR beta chain emerged from a study of human T cells and chemical hapten exposure. This clonotype was seen many times. MiXCR, applied by TCRdb to the RACE reads, yields one record per CDR3 protein. This sample has about 380,000 distinct CDR3 sequences, with just under 6.5% found just once. This CDR3 has 15 amino acids. V was trimmed by 1 base and J by 0 bases, leaving 10 bases between them. The germline V gene encodes CDR1 LGHNA and CDR2 YSLEER. This sample's time point: patch test 2, 6 weeks after DPC sensitization. The treatment is: therapeutic diphenylcyclopropenone sensitization with weekly scalp DPC.

The origin of this receptor is a woman aged 18-29 years with alopecia areata. Some clones in this sample may be carry-over from other donors' samples. The sequences come from whole blood, collected in connection with sensitization to the hapten diphenylcyclopropenone (DPC). The rearrangement joins TRBV4-3 to TRBJ2-7, with D tentatively TRBD1 (6 bases). CDR3 bases: TGCGCCAGCAGCCAAGGGACAGCTCCCTCCTACGAGCAGTACTTC. This translates into CASSQGTAPSYEQYF.